There are a few counts of the clone carrying this T cell receptor beta chain. The antigen is unknown. Additional DNA sequences in this sample encode the identical CDR3. This sample was taken from a study of Tregs in tolerant kidney transplant recipients. General study points: The small number of patients limits these findings pending further validation. This study did not directly address biological reproducibility. The most relevant donor-specific Treg TCRbeta repertoire apparently came from expansion with activated donor B cells.

Data came from immunoSEQ multiplex PCR; TCRdb stores just in-frame clones and leaves some out. The sample has 60,000 to 95,000 clones; 95% to 98% are singletons. CDR3 size: 13 residues. CDR1 is SGHTA and CDR2 is FQGNSA in the germline V gene. Between the trimmed V and J ends, which lost 1 base and 3 bases, there was a span of 4 bases. Thawed PBMCs were FACS-sorted into unstimulated CD4+CD25+CD127- regulatory T cells, CD4+CD25- non-regulatory cells, CD4 and CD8 cells. J is TRBJ1-5 and V is TRBV7-2; D gene uncertain. The sequence derives from a human donor who received a combined kidney and bone marrow transplant. The sequenced sample was CD4+ T cells from blood, obtained before the transplant. The CDR3 here is CASSLVANQPQHF. CDR3 DNA sequence: TGTGCCAGCAGCTTAGTAGCCAATCAGCCCCAGCATTTT.